The 2 T cell receptor beta chains reported below all come from one sample, sequenced in a study of T cell responses to AZD1222 COVID-19 vaccine. Here immunoSEQ multiplex PCR was the method, and the copy in TCRdb shows in-frame clones only, minus some. The data contain around 200,000 clones, around 88% of them seen just once; the ten biggest clones take up approximately 0.49%. Here the sequenced sample was peripheral blood, taken on day 0 of AZD1222 vaccination. Receptor source: an adult in good health.

The V and J genes are TRBV18 and TRBJ1-3; D not certain. The CDR3 runs to 16 residues. Trimming pared 2 bases from V and 2 bases from J, leaving 13 bases between. Germline assignment: CDR1 KGHSH and CDR2 LQKENI. CDR3: CASSPGPPATGNTIYF. CDR3 nucleotides: TGTGCCAGCTCACCAGGGCCACCCGCGACTGGAAACACCATATATTTT. The full variable domain, completed using reference TRBV18 and TRBJ1-3, is NAGVMQNPRHLVRRRGQEARLRCSPMKGHSHVYWYRQLPEEGLKFMVYLQKENIIDESGMPKERFSAEFPKEGPSILRIQQVVRGDSAAYFCASSPGPPATGNTIYFGEGSWLTVV.

The chain links TRBV28 to TRBJ2-2, with a tentative D call TRBD2 (6 bases). Germline lookup yields CDR1 MDHEN and CDR2 SYDVKM. CDR3 length equals 16 residues. The ends were cut back, 10 bases at V and 0 bases at J, with 18 bases in the middle. The CDR3 DNA is TGTGCCACGGAGGGGACGGTGGAATCGAACACCGGGGAGCTGTTTTTT. Its translation is CATEGTVESNTGELFF.